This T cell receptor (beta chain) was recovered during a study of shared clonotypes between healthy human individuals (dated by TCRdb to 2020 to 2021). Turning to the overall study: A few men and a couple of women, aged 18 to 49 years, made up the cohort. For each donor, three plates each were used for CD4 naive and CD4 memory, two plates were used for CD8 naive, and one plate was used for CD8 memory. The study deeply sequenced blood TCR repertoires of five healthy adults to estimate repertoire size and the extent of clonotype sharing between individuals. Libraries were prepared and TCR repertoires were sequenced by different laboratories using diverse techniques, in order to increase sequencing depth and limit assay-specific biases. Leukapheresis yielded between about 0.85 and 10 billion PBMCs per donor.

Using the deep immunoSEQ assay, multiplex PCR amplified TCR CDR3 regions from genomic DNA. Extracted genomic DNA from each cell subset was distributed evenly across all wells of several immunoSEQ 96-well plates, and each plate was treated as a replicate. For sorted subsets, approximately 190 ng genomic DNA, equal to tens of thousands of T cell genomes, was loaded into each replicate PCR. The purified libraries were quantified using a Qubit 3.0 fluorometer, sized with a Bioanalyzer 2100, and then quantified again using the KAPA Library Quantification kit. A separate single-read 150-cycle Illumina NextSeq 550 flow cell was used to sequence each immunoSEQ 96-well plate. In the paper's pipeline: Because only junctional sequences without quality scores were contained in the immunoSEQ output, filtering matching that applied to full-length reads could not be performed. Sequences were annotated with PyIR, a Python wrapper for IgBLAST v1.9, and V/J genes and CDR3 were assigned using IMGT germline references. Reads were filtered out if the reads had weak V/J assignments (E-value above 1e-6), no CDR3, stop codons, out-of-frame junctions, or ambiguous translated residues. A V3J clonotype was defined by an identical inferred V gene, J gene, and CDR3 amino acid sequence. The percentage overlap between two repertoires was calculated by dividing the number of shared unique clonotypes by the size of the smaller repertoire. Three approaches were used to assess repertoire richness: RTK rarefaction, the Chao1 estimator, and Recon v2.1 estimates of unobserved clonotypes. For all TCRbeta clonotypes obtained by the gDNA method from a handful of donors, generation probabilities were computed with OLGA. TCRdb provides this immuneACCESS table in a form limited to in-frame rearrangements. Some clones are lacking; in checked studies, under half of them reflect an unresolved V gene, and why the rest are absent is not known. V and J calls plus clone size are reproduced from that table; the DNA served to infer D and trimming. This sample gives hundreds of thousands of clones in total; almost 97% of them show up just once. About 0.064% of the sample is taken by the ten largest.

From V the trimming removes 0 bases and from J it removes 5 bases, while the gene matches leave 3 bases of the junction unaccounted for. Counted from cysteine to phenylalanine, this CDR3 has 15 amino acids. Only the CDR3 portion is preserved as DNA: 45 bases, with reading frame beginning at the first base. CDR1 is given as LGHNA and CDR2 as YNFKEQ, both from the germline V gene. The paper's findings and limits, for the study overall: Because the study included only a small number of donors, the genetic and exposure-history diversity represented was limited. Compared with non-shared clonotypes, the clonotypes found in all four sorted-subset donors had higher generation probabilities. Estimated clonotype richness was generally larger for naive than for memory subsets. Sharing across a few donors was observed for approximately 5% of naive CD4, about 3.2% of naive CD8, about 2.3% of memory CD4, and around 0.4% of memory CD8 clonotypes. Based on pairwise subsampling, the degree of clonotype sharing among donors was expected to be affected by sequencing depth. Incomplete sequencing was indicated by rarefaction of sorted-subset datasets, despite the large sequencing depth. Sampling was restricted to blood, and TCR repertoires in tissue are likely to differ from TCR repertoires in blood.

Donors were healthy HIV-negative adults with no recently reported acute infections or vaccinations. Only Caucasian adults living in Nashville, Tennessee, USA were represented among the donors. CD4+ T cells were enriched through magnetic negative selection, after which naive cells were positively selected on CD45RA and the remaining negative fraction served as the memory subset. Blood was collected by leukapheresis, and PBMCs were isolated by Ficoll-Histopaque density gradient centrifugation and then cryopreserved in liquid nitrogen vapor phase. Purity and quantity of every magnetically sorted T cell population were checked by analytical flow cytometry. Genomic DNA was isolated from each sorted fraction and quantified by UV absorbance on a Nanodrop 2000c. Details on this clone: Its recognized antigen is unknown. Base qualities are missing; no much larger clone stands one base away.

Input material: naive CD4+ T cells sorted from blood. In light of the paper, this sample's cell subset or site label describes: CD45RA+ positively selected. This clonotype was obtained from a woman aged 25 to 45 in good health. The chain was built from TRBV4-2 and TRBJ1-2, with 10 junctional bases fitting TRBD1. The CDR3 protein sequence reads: CASSQDQGQGYGYTF. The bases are TGTGCCAGCAGCCAAGATCAGGGACAGGGGTATGGCTACACCTTC.